These 18 T cell receptor beta chains were sequenced from one sample in a study of radiation and T cells in renal cell carcinoma. Time point here: blood 4 weeks post-SBRT, at nephrectomy. The treatment: 15 Gy SBRT to primary tumor, nephrectomy 4 weeks later. Sequenced by immunoSEQ multiplex PCR; TCRdb stores in-frame clones only, minus some. The sample holds about 83,000 clones, approximately 82% seen once. This specimen was blood, taken from a patient whose treatment included radiotherapy and nephrectomy. The source is a woman aged 55-70 years with renal cell carcinoma.

This clone was seen only once. The J gene is TRBJ2-2, the V gene TRBV2, with no clear D. The CDR3 is made up of 12 amino acids. The germline V gene encodes CDR1 SNHLY and CDR2 FYNNEI. V shed 8 bases and J shed 4 bases, with 8 bases lying between them. This CDR3 is CASLPPTGELFF. CDR3 nucleotides: TGTGCCAGCCTCCCCCCCACCGGGGAGCTGTTTTTT.

V is TRBV11-3 and J is TRBJ2-7; 10 nucleotides agree with TRBD1. The CDR3 has 13 residues. The germline V gene has CDR1 SGHNT and CDR2 YENEEA. V lost 6 bases and J lost 4; bases outside the gene matches: 3. CDR3: CASSRTGGYEQYF. CDR3 DNA: TGTGCCAGCAGTCGGACAGGGGGTTACGAGCAGTACTTC.

The chain links TRBV7-2 to TRBJ1-2; D might be TRBD1 (6 bases). CDR1 and CDR2 (germline): SGHTA, FQGNSA. V lost 2 bases and J 5 bases, leaving 15 bases between the germline ends. This CDR3 is built from 15 residues. CDR3 in DNA: TGTGCCAGCAGCTTACAGGGCCAGGGGATTTATGGCTACACCTTC. It translates to CASSLQGQGIYGYTF.

Only a few counts were recorded for this clone. V gene TRBV27 combines with J gene TRBJ2-1, with TRBD2 identical over 7 bases. J was trimmed by 4 bases and V by 8 bases; bases with no gene match: 11. Looked up from germline, CDR1 is MNHEY and CDR2 is SMNVEV (reference sequence). The CDR3 is 15 amino acids. This CDR3 is CASRLSGGRYNEQFF. The CDR3 nucleotides are TGTGCCAGCCGATTATCCGGGGGGAGGTACAATGAGCAGTTCTTC.

The gene calls are TRBV28 and TRBJ2-7; 8 nucleotides match TRBD2. The CDR3 extends over 12 amino acids. Germline V gene data show CDR1 as MDHEN and CDR2 as SYDVKM. V shed 6 bases and J 12 bases; nucleotides not matched to a gene: 10. The CDR3 nucleotides are TGTGCCAGCAGGCTATCGGGGGGGCATCCGTACTTC. It specifies CASRLSGGHPYF.

This chain connects TRBV6-1 to TRBJ2-7; maybe TRBD2 (6 bases). There are 13 residues in the CDR3. Trimming shortened V by 8 bases and J by 7 bases, and 18 bases separated the two germline ends. Per germline, CDR1 MNHNS and CDR2 SASEGT. The CDR3 nucleotides read TGTGCCAGCCTACGGGCGGGACCCTCGGAGCAGTACTTC. This gives the protein CASLRAGPSEQYF.

The CDR3 bases are TGTGCCAGCAGCCAAGGTTTAAGCGGGGGGGCCGGCACAGATACGCAGTATTTT. Its translation: CASSQGLSGGAGTDTQYF. The chain joins TRBV4-2 to TRBJ2-3, with 10 bases fitting TRBD2. This CDR3 is built from 18 residues. The V and J ends lost 1 base and 1 base, in that order; junction bases with no gene match: 8. Germline V gene data show CDR1 as LGHNA and CDR2 as YNFKEQ.

This sequence joins TRBV5-1 and TRBJ2-1; 7 positions agree with TRBD2. The germline CDR1 and CDR2 sequences are SGHRS and YFSETQ. This CDR3 region has 14 residues. Losses at the gene ends were 4 bases for V and 4 bases for J; bases not matched to a gene: 5. CDR3 nucleotides: TGCGCCAGCAGCCCCCAGCGGGGTTACAATGAGCAGTTCTTC. Amino acid sequence: CASSPQRGYNEQFF.

The CDR3 here is CASKIGTGNGYTF. The CDR3 region has the DNA TGTGCCAGTAAAATTGGGACAGGGAACGGCTACACCTTC. The chain couples TRBV19 to TRBJ1-2, with 9 bases aligning to TRBD1. Per germline, CDR1 LNHDA and CDR2 SQIVND (reference sequence). The V and J ends lost 7 bases and 8 bases, in that order; junction bases with no gene match: 8. The CDR3 runs to 13 residues.

This chain connects TRBV5-1 to TRBJ2-2, with D tentatively TRBD2 (6 bases). Deletions cut 0 bases from V and 6 bases from J, with 12 bases between. CDR1 is SGHRS, CDR2 YFSETQ, per germline. This CDR3 has 15 residues. CDR3 region: CASSLGGRRAGELFF. The CDR3 coding sequence is TGCGCCAGCAGCTTGGGGGGCAGGAGGGCCGGGGAGCTGTTTTTT. Supplemented by reference TRBV5-1 and TRBJ2-2, the full variable domain reads KAGVTQTPRYLIKTRGQQVTLSCSPISGHRSVSWYQQTPGQGLQFLFEYFSETQRNKGNFPGRFSGRQFSNSRSEMNVSTLELGDSALYLCASSLGGRRAGELFFGEGSRLTVL.

The chain employs TRBV30 and TRBJ2-5, with D perhaps given as TRBD1 or TRBD2 (5 bases each). The germline V and J ends were trimmed by 5 bases and 5 bases, with 15 bases remaining between them. The CDR3 length is 13 residues. From germline, CDR1 is GTSNPN and CDR2 SVGIG (reference sequence). The CDR3 region has the DNA TGTGCCTGGCGAACTTGGGGGAAGGAGACCCAGTACTTC. This encodes CAWRTWGKETQYF. The whole variable domain, filled in from reference TRBV30 and TRBJ2-5, reads SQTIHQWPATLVQPVGSPLSLECTVEGTSNPNLYWYRQAAGRGLQLLFYSVGIGQISSEVPQNLSASRPQDRQFILSSKKLLLSDSGFYLCAWRTWGKETQYFGPGTRLLVL.

The chain links TRBV9 to TRBJ2-7, with 7 bases that match TRBD2. J was trimmed by 3 bases and V by 3 bases; bases with no gene match: 6. The germline V gene encodes CDR1 SGDLS and CDR2 YYNGEE. CDR3 size: 14 residues. The CDR3 region is CASSASGTDYEQYF. In DNA form, the CDR3 reads TGTGCCAGCAGCGCGAGCGGGACTGACTACGAGCAGTACTTC.

The V gene is TRBV27, the J gene TRBJ1-2, with a possible D match to TRBD1 (6 bases). Germline V lookup: CDR1 MNHEY, CDR2 SMNVEV (reference sequence). The ends were cut back, 4 bases at V and 2 bases at J, with 17 bases in the middle. The CDR3 length is 16 residues. In nucleotides, the CDR3 is TGTGCCAGCAGTTCAATACCAGGGGTCCCGAACTATGGCTACACCTTC. It encodes CASSSIPGVPNYGYTF.

J is TRBJ1-1 and V is TRBV11-2; D is perhaps TRBD1 (6 bases). V was cut by 0 bases and J by 3 bases, with 8 bases left in between. From germline, CDR1 is SGHAT and CDR2 FQNNGV. This CDR3 is built from 14 residues. This chain's CDR3 is CASSLDWGHTEAFF. Here the CDR3 DNA reads TGTGCCAGCAGCTTAGATTGGGGGCACACTGAAGCTTTCTTT.

The chain couples TRBV19 to TRBJ2-3; D not resolved. This CDR3 is built from 14 residues. V was pared by 8 bases and J by 3 bases, with 15 bases between. Germline CDR1 and CDR2: LNHDA and SQIVND (reference sequence). As DNA, the CDR3 is TGTGCCAGTTCGGCGTTTACATCTACAGATACGCAGTATTTT. Residues: CASSAFTSTDTQYF.

The chain has TRBV19 and TRBJ2-5, with TRBD2 matching over 11 bases. The germline CDR1 and CDR2 sequences are LNHDA and SQIVND (reference sequence). V was pared by 5 bases and J by 3 bases, with 23 bases of the junction left unmatched. The CDR3 has 21 amino acids. CDR3 DNA sequence: TGTGCCAGTAGTTCCTCCCCTCGGGGGCTAGCGGGAGGAGGATGGGAAGAGACCCAGTACTTC. Translated: CASSSSPRGLAGGGWEETQYF. Supplemented by reference TRBV19 and TRBJ2-5, the full variable domain reads DGGITQSPKYLFRKEGQNVTLSCEQNLNHDAMYWYRQDPGQGLRLIYYSQIVNDFQKGDIAEGYSVSREKKESFPLTVTSAQKNPTAFYLCASSSSPRGLAGGGWEETQYFGPGTRLLVL.

The J gene is TRBJ1-1, the V gene TRBV29-1, with D possibly TRBD1 on 5 matching bases. This CDR3 contains 13 residues. Germline values: CDR1 SQVTM, CDR2 ANQGSEA. The V end was cut by 4 bases, the J end by 4 bases, with 13 bases between. The CDR3 nucleotides are TGCAGCGTTGCCCAGGGAGTGGGCACTGAAGCTTTCTTT. Translated: CSVAQGVGTEAFF.

This chain joins TRBV27 and TRBJ2-3, with a weak D call TRBD2 (6 bases). CDR1 MNHEY and CDR2 SMNVEV come from the germline V gene (reference sequence). The CDR3 has 12 amino acids. Deletions cut 1 base from V and 13 bases from J, with 12 bases between. This CDR3 reads CASSLFGGEKYF. The CDR3 region has the DNA TGTGCCAGCAGTTTATTCGGGGGTGAGAAGTATTTT.